The clone carrying this T cell receptor beta chain was counted at least ten times. Its antigen is currently unknown. The data are from a study of T cells in Graves' hyperthyroidism and ophthalmopathy. Whole-study results and caveats: A median around 6.8 months before onset, the model predicted ophthalmopathy.

There were TCR beta CDR3 regions amplified from RNA transcripts. Initially, a first-round RT-PCR of the TCR CDR3 employed the HTBI primer set. TCRdb reprocessed the multiplex PCR reads via MiXCR and lists one record per CDR3 protein. The profile shows some 300,000 distinct CDR3 sequences, 15% to 20% of them singletons. Germline assignment: CDR1 MDHEN and CDR2 SYDVKM. This CDR3 has 11 amino acids. Trimming removed 2 bases at V and 7 bases at J, with 5 bases between. This receptor was taken from a man over 45 with Graves' ophthalmopathy. Sequenced sample: blood. The V call is TRBV28, the J call TRBJ2-5; D gene unclear. CDR3 amino acids: CASSLTGTQYF. The DNA for the CDR3 is TGTGCCAGCAGTTTAACTGGGACCCAGTACTTC.